This T cell receptor beta chain derives from a study of blood T cell repertoires in COVID-19 (dated by TCRdb to the early 2020s). A note on the overall study: Samples from collaborators originated in the United States, Italy and Spain and spanned both the acute and convalescent phases of COVID-19. The material from the prospective study consisted of cDNA or gDNA derived from T cells, B-cell-depleted T cells, or PBMCs. Subjects who had been exposed to COVID-19, were actively infected with it, or had recovered from it provided the deeply sampled blood TCRbeta repertoires that made up the dataset. A freely available public database, intended as a resource for researchers studying the immune response to SARS-CoV-2, is where the repertoires were released. Samples came from the ongoing ImmuneRACE study (first 160 participants) plus 1,254 subjects from 6 global collaborators. Nearly every sample came with metadata listing a de-identified subject ID, COVID-19 status, age in years and sex. HLA class I and class II types, where available, came from metadata supplied by the sample provider rather than from assay-based typing. Points the paper makes about the study in general: The amount of clinical and demographic metadata varied by source and participant and was provided uncurated.

On this clone: Its binding antigen is unknown. No much larger clone exists at a distance of one base, and base qualities are not known.

Collaborating institutions collected whole blood in K2EDTA tubes following their own protocols. For TCRbeta analysis, collaborator samples were shipped as frozen whole blood, as isolated PBMCs, or as DNA extracted from either sample type. TCRbeta CDR3 regions were amplified from genomic DNA by means of the immunoSEQ Assay, a bias-controlled multiplex PCR. The authors processed their data as follows. Within the assay, amplification of reference gene primers was used to estimate how many nucleated cells each sample contained. To quantify the absolute abundance of each unique TCRbeta CDR3 rearrangement, sequence reads were collapsed and filtered. For each sample, productive Simpson clonality was calculated by taking the square root of Simpson's diversity index across productive rearrangements. The clones in this table, taken by TCRdb from immuneACCESS, are in-frame only. Not every clone is retained; where verified, under half of the shortfall comes from an unresolved V gene, and the cause of the rest is unknown. V and J calls plus clone size are reproduced from that table; the DNA served to infer D and trimming. The sample data list 100,000 to 120,000 clones, and approximately 67% of these were observed just once. The biggest ten clones account for more than 7.5% of the sample.

The source of this sequence is a woman aged 55-69 years with acute or convalescent COVID-19. The sample comprised peripheral blood.

The nucleotide sequence reads as follows: TGTGCCAGCAGCGGAAACACCGGGACTGAAGAGACCCAGTACTTC. Its translation reads: CASSGNTGTEETQYF. The rearrangement joined TRBV11-2 to TRBJ2-5; the D gene is possibly TRBD2, with 6 bases matching. Its CDR3 holds 15 amino acids, cysteine through phenylalanine. CDR3 DNA is the only sequence kept; it has 45 bases, read in frame from the first base. CDR1 is given as SGHAT and CDR2 as FQNNGV, both from the germline V gene. Cut back by 5 bases and 3 bases, the V and J ends lie 16 bases apart.